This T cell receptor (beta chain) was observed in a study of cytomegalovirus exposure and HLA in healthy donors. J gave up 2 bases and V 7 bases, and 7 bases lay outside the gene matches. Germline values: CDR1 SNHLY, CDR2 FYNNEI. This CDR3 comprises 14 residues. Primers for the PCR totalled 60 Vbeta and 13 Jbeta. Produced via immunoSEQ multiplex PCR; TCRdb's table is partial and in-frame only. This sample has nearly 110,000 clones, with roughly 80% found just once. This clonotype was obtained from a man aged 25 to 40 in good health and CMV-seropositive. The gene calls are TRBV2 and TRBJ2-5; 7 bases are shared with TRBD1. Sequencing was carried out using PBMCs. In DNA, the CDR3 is TGTGCCAGCAATCGGGACAGCCCACAAGAGACCCAGTACTTC. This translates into CASNRDSPQETQYF.